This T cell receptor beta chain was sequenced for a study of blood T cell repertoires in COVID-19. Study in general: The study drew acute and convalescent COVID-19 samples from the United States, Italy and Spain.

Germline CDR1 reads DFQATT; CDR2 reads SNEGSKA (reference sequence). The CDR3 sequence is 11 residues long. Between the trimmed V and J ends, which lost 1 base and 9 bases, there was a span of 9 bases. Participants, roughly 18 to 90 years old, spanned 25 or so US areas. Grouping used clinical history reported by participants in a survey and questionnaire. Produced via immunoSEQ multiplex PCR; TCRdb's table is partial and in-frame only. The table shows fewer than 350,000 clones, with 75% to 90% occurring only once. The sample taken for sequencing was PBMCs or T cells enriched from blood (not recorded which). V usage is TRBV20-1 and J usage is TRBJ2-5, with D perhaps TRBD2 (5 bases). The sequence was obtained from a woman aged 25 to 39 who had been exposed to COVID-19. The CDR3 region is CSARGGIPQYF. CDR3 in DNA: TGCAGTGCTAGAGGAGGGATCCCCCAGTACTTC.